Each of the 22 T cell receptor beta chains below was sequenced from the same sample in a study of low-dose radiotherapy and immunotherapy resistance in tumors. TRAV- and TRBV-specific primers primed first-strand cDNA, covering alpha and beta chains. With a V-primer adapter and a constant-region primer, TCRs were amplified for roughly 20 PCR cycles. TCRdb re-derived calls from the reads in MiXCR, one entry per CDR3 protein. The sample carries about 100,000 distinct CDR3 sequences, about 20% recorded once. Time point indicated: after trial treatment. Treatment indicated: LDRT plus nivolumab, ipilimumab, low-dose cyclophosphamide and aspirin (RACIN trial). The sequences come from PBMCs, collected after low-dose radiotherapy plus immunotherapy. The receptor set was obtained from a male donor with prostate cancer.

This clonotype was recorded many times. The chain combines TRBV5-1 with TRBJ2-5; D may be TRBD2 (5 bases). The CDR3 is 15 amino acids. V lost 6 bases to trimming and J lost 1 base, with 16 bases between them. Germline lookup yields CDR1 SGHRS and CDR2 YFSETQ. The CDR3 nucleotides are TGCGCCAGCACCCCTTTAGGCGGGTCCCAAGAGACCCAGTACTTC. Translated: CASTPLGGSQETQYF. Together with reference TRBV5-1 and TRBJ2-5, the CDR3 gives the full variable domain: KAGVTQTPRYLIKTRGQQVTLSCSPISGHRSVSWYQQTPGQGLQFLFEYFSETQRNKGNFPGRFSGRQFSNSRSEMNVSTLELGDSALYLCASTPLGGSQETQYFGPGTRLLVL.

This clonotype was observed many times. V usage is TRBV27 and J usage is TRBJ2-2; D perhaps matches TRBD2 (5 bases). Germline-derived CDR1 and CDR2 are MNHEY and SMNVEV (reference sequence). The CDR3 totals 16 residues. Trimming left V 1 base short and J 3 bases short, with 12 bases between. The CDR3 DNA reads TGTGCCAGCAGTTTATGGCGCTTGGGAGACACCGGGGAGCTGTTTTTT. Protein sequence: CASSLWRLGDTGELFF.

Remarks on this clonotype: A far larger clone is one nucleotide away, so this likely arose from a read error. The genes are TRBV28 and TRBJ2-5, with 8 bases matching TRBD1. The V and J ends lost 7 bases and 11 bases, in that order; junction bases with no gene match: 12. There are 13 residues in the CDR3. Germline lookup yields CDR1 MDHEN and CDR2 SYDVKM. CDR3 protein: CASNRGNYNEQYF. The CDR3 region has the DNA TGTGCCAGCAACAGGGGGAACTACAATGAGCAGTACTTC.

This clonotype was picked up many times. This chain joins TRBV2 and TRBJ2-7; TRBD1 aligns across 9 bases. With V trimmed by 8 bases and J by 1 base, 6 bases remained unmatched. This CDR3 region has 14 residues. The germline V gene has CDR1 SNHLY and CDR2 FYNNEI. DNA for the CDR3: TGTGCCAGCGCCCTGGGACAGGGATCCTACGAGCAGTACTTC. The encoded protein is CASALGQGSYEQYF.

This clonotype was found many times. The V call is TRBV20-1, the J call TRBJ2-7, with a weak D call TRBD2 (7 bases). V was cut by 7 bases and J by 2 bases, with 15 bases left in between. The CDR3 is 13 residues long. Germline V lookup: CDR1 DFQATT, CDR2 SNEGSKA (reference sequence). The CDR3 bases are TGCAGTGAGGATCCGGGGGGCCCCTACGAGCAGTACTTC. Protein sequence: CSEDPGGPYEQYF.

This clonotype was detected ten times or more. V gene TRBV7-2 combines with J gene TRBJ2-1, with 7 bases fitting TRBD1. The length of the CDR3 is 14 residues. J was trimmed by 5 bases and V by 6 bases; bases with no gene match: 7. The germline V gene encodes CDR1 SGHTA and CDR2 FQGNSA. CDR3 DNA sequence: TGTGCCAGCAGACCGACAGGGTACAACAATGAGCAGTTCTTC. This encodes CASRPTGYNNEQFF. The whole variable domain, filled in from reference TRBV7-2 and TRBJ2-1, reads GAGVSQSPSNKVTEKGKDVELRCDPISGHTALYWYRQSLGQGLEFLIYFQGNSAPDKSGLPSDRFSAERTGGSVSTLTIQRTQQEDSAVYLCASRPTGYNNEQFFGPGTRLTVL.

About this clonotype: An end of the junction does not agree with germline; a read error may underlie this. This rearrangement joins TRBV6-1 to TRBJ1-6, with D perhaps matching TRBD1 (6 bases). The CDR3 covers 10 residues. Germline loops: CDR1 MNHNS, CDR2 SASEGT. In nucleotides, the CDR3 is TGTGCCAGCATTTCCAGGGGTTCGGACTTT. It specifies CASISRGSDF.

This clonotype was counted many times. The rearrangement joins TRBV29-1 to TRBJ1-5; TRBD1 matches at 8 bases. Trimming took 3 bases from V and 11 from J; bases not matched to a gene: 9. This CDR3 has 13 residues. CDR1 and CDR2 (germline): SQVTM, ANQGSEA. CDR3 residues: CSVEQGQGGAQHF. CDR3 nucleotides: TGCAGCGTTGAGCAAGGACAGGGTGGAGCCCAGCATTTT.

This clonotype has ten or more counts. V and J are TRBV11-1 and TRBJ2-7; possibly TRBD1 or TRBD2 for D (6 bases each). Looked up from germline, CDR1 is SGHAT and CDR2 is FQDESV (reference sequence). This CDR3 has 15 residues. V dropped 5 bases and J dropped 3 bases, with 17 bases sitting between them. The CDR3 here is CASSPSPGANYEQYF. For the CDR3, the DNA is TGTGCCAGCAGCCCCTCCCCGGGGGCCAACTACGAGCAGTACTTC.

Points on this clonotype: A read error is likely here: a far larger clone is one base away. The rearrangement joins TRBV6-2 or TRBV6-3 to TRBJ2-2, with a tentative D call TRBD1 (6 bases). Germline CDR1 reads MNHEY; CDR2 reads SVGEGT. This CDR3 is 15 amino acids long. This chain's CDR3 is CASSFLGAGTGELLF. CDR3 DNA sequence: TGTGCCAGCAGTTTTCTGGGGGCCGGGACCGGGGAGCTGCTTTTT.

This clonotype was counted at least ten times. The chain combines TRBV5-1 with TRBJ2-6; weak D call: TRBD2 (6 bases). The germline V gene encodes CDR1 SGHRS and CDR2 YFSETQ. CDR3 size: 15 residues. Trimming removed 0 bases from V and 4 bases from J, with 8 bases in between. CDR3 sequence (DNA): TGCGCCAGCAGCTTGGGGGGGGTCGGGGCCAACGTCCTGACTTTC. It specifies CASSLGGVGANVLTF.

The V and J genes are TRBV7-2 and TRBJ2-4; 11 nucleotides line up with TRBD2. J gave up 5 bases and V 5 bases, and 8 bases lay outside the gene matches. CDR1 is SGHTA and CDR2 is FQGNSA in the germline V gene. There are 16 residues in the CDR3. In DNA, the CDR3 is TGTGCCAGCAGCCGTACTAGCGGGAGAGACCAAAACATTCAGTACTTC. Translation: CASSRTSGRDQNIQYF.

This clonotype has at least ten counts. This chain connects TRBV7-9 to TRBJ2-7; possible D gene TRBD2, 5 bases. CDR1 and CDR2 from the germline V gene are SEHNR and FQNEAQ (reference sequence). V was clipped by 7 bases and J by 7 bases, with 14 bases between them. The CDR3 runs 12 residues. CDR3 bases: TGTGCCAGCACCCCTGGAGGAGAAGAGCAGTACTTC. Translated: CASTPGGEEQYF.

This clonotype was counted at least ten times. The chain joins TRBV29-1 to TRBJ2-7; no clear D. The germline CDR1 and CDR2 sequences are SQVTM and ANQGSEA. This CDR3 has 13 residues. V was cut by 7 bases and J by 6 bases, with 19 bases left in between. The CDR3 protein is CSATTWGGSEQYF. The CDR3 coding sequence is TGCAGCGCAACGACCTGGGGTGGATCCGAGCAGTACTTC.

Ten or more counts support this clonotype. This chain uses TRBV12-3 or TRBV12-4 with TRBJ2-5, with 9 bases matching TRBD1. Unmatched junction bases numbered 8, after V lost 4 bases and J lost 2 bases. CDR3 length equals 16 residues. CDR3 nucleotide sequence: TGTGCCAGCAGTTGGACCGGGACAGGGAGGCAAGAGACCCAGTACTTC. Residues: CASSWTGTGRQETQYF.

Ten or more counts support this clonotype. The gene calls are TRBV5-1 and TRBJ2-2, with D possibly being TRBD2 (5 bases). V lost 3 bases and J 5 bases, leaving 14 bases between the germline ends. This CDR3 is 15 amino acids long. Germline V gene data show CDR1 as SGHRS and CDR2 as YFSETQ. The CDR3 protein is CASSSGSAWTGELFF. CDR3 DNA: TGCGCCAGCAGCTCGGGATCCGCGTGGACCGGGGAGCTGTTTTTT.

This clonotype appeared a few times. The CDR3 protein is CASALRRVPYNEQFF. The DNA of the CDR3 is TGTGCCAGCGCATTGAGACGGGTACCCTACAATGAGCAGTTCTTC. The rearrangement uses TRBV5-6 and TRBJ2-1; D call uncertain. The V end was cut by 7 bases, the J end by 2 bases, with 16 bases between. Germline V gene lookup returns CDR1 SGHDT and CDR2 YYEEEE. The CDR3 consists of 15 residues.

This clonotype was counted many times. This chain links TRBV5-1 with TRBJ1-6, with no clear D. Germline values: CDR1 SGHRS, CDR2 YFSETQ. This CDR3 has 15 amino acids. V lost 0 bases and J 7 bases, leaving 11 bases between the germline ends. The CDR3 nucleotides are TGCGCCAGCAGCTTGGACGCCCGAGGGAATTCACCCCTCCACTTT. This codes for CASSLDARGNSPLHF.

The V and J genes are TRBV12-3 or TRBV12-4 and TRBJ1-2, with D possibly being TRBD1 (5 bases). V dropped 5 bases and J dropped 7 bases, with 14 bases sitting between them. The CDR3 length is 13 residues. The CDR3, as DNA: TGTGCCAGCAGTCGGGCGGGGCTGGCTGGCTACACCTTC. It translates to CASSRAGLAGYTF.

This clonotype was observed at least ten times. The rearrangement joins TRBV20-1 to TRBJ2-7; D possibly matches TRBD1 or TRBD2 (5 bases each). The V gene lost 4 bases and the J gene lost 4 bases, with 11 bases spanning the gap. In germline, CDR1 is DFQATT, CDR2 SNEGSKA (reference sequence). The CDR3 extends over 12 amino acids. The CDR3 nucleotides read TGCAGTGCTACCCCGGGACCATACGAGCAGTACTTC. Protein: CSATPGPYEQYF.

In this sample, this clonotype turned up many times. V and J are TRBV7-8 and TRBJ2-1; TRBD1 agrees at 7 bases. Per the germline V gene, CDR1 is SGHVS and CDR2 is FQNEAQ. V lost 6 bases and J lost 6; bases outside the gene matches: 14. The CDR3 totals 16 residues. In DNA form, the CDR3 reads TGTGCCAGCAGATCCCCCGTTCGGGACAGAGGCAATGAGCAGTTCTTC. As protein: CASRSPVRDRGNEQFF.

This clonotype was recorded many times. This sequence joins TRBV4-1 and TRBJ2-2; D possibly corresponds to TRBD1 (6 bases). The CDR3 covers 20 residues. CDR1 and CDR2 from the germline V gene are MGHRA and YSYEKL. Between the trimmed V and J ends, which lost 0 bases and 3 bases, there was a span of 23 bases. CDR3 nucleotide sequence: TGCGCCAGCAGCCAAGATCTGTCGGACCGGGCACAGGGAGACACCGGGGAGCTGTTTTTT. Protein product: CASSQDLSDRAQGDTGELFF.